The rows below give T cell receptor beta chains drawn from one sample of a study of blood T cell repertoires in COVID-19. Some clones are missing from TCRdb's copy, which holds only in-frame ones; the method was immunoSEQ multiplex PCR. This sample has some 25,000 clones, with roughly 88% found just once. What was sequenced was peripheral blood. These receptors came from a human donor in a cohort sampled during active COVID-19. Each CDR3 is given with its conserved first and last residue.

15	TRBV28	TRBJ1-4	CASSSPGQGGEKLFF
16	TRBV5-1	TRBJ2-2	CASSFLAGANTGELFF
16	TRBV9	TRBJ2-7	CASSPRGSDRLSEQYF
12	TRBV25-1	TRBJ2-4	CASSEQGNIQYF
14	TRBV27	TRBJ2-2	CASNSNRGTGELFF
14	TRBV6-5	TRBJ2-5	CASRPGQTRETQYF
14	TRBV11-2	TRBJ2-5	CASTPGGWQETQYF
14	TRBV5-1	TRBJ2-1	CASSVTGLYNEQFF
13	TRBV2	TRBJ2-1	CASKEDRPGEQFF
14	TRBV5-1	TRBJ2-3	CASFLGGLTDTQYF
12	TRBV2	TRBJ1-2	CASMDRGLGYTF
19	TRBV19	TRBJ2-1	CASSIGRAGGFLAYNEQFF
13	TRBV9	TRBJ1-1	CASSLDPTAEAFF
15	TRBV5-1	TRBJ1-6	CASSATQGNGSPLHF
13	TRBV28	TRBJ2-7	CASSWTGRYEQYF
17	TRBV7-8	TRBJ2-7	CASSLVGVQRRPYEQYF
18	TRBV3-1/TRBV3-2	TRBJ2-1	CASSLGLAGANSYNEQFF
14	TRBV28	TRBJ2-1	CASSLAAPYNEQFF
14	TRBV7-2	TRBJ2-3	CASSLRVGTDTQYF
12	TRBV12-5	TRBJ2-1	CASGFSRNEQFF
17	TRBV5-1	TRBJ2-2	CASSLGPEISLTGELFF
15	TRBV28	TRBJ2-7	CASSTPGRQYYEQYF
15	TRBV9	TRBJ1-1	CASSPRVAMNTEAFF
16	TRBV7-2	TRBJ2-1	CASSFLRGSSYNEQFF
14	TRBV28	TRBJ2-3	CASSSGLHTDTQYF
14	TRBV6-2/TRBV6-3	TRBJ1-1	CASSYFEKNTEAFF
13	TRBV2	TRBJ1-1	CASRVQVNTEAFF
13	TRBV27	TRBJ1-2	CASSLQGVRGYTF
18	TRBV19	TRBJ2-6	CASTSPGQVLSGANVLTF
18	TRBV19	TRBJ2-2	CASSFSSGGSSDTGELFF
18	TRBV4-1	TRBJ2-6	CASSQEAVAPSGANVLTF
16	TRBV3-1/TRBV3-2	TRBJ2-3	CASSRSGNQGRDTQYF
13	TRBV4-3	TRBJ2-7	CASSRNLGYEQYF
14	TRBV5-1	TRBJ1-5	CASSADRADGPQHF
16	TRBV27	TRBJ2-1	CATFEDGRGTYNEQFF
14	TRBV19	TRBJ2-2	CASKPSTNTGELFF
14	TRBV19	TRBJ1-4	CASSMDSYNEKLFF
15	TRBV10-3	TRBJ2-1	CAIRTGVAGGNEQFF
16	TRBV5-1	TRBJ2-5	CASSFGLAGVGETQYF
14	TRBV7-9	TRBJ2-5	CASSVSGGEETQYF
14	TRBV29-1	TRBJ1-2	CSVERDRGNYGYTF
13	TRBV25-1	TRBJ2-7	CASSEGAAYEQYF
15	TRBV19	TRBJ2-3	CASSISRLPTDTQYF